The rows below give T cell receptor beta chains drawn from one sample of a study of vaccination effects on CD4 cells after COVID-19. Profiling relied on immunoSEQ multiplex PCR, and the TCRdb table lists in-frame clones only, not all of them. Of tens of thousands of clones detected, 70% to 85% appear once; the ten largest clones hold over 2%. These receptors lack a known antigen. The sequencing used CD4+ T cells from PBMCs cultured without peptide, collected after COVID-19 vaccination. The receptor set was obtained from a human donor who received a COVID-19 vaccine. The CDR3 runs from the conserved cysteine through the conserved F or W. D genes are given only for firm matches. For some rows the clone size is stated as once, few or many, or as a class when expanded; others skip it.

CDR3 length,V gene,J gene,clone size,D gene,CDR3 protein,CDR3 DNA
13,TRBV24-1,TRBJ2-5,NA,TRBD2,CATTDSGGKTQYF,TGTGCCACCACTGATAGCGGGGGAAAGACCCAGTACTTC
14,TRBV7-9,TRBJ2-3,NA,TRBD1,CASSYRGNTDTQYF,TGTGCCAGCAGCTACAGGGGTAACACAGATACGCAGTATTTT
16,TRBV23-1,TRBJ1-2,NA,TRBD1,CASSQSNRQGNYGYTF,TGCGCCAGCAGTCAATCGAATAGACAGGGAAACTATGGCTACACCTTC
15,TRBV3-1/TRBV3-2,TRBJ1-2,NA,NA,CASSQDHPSVAGYTF,TGTGCCAGCAGCCAAGACCATCCCTCGGTGGCTGGCTACACCTTC
14,TRBV2,TRBJ1-6,once,NA,CASSFRDSNSPLHF,TGTGCCAGCAGTTTCCGCGACAGTAATTCACCCCTCCACTTT
14,TRBV7-2,TRBJ1-2,NA,NA,CASSERAGFYGYTF,TGTGCCAGCAGCGAGCGGGCAGGGTTCTATGGCTACACCTTC
14,TRBV19,TRBJ1-1,NA,TRBD1,CASSRGTVGTEAFF,TGTGCCAGTAGTAGGGGGACAGTGGGGACTGAAGCTTTCTTT
17,TRBV5-1,TRBJ2-1,NA,NA,CASSSPQGKITINEQFF,TGCGCCAGCAGCTCGCCACAGGGTAAAATTACAATTAATGAGCAGTTCTTC
11,TRBV5-1,TRBJ1-1,NA,NA,CASGDDRAAFF,TGCGCCAGCGGGGATGACCGGGCCGCTTTCTTT
14,TRBV5-5,TRBJ1-5,NA,NA,CASSHAGGNQPQHF,TGTGCCAGCAGCCACGCAGGGGGCAATCAGCCCCAGCATTTT
15,TRBV27,TRBJ2-5,NA,NA,CASSLFAVHSETQYF,TGTGCCAGCAGTTTATTTGCAGTCCATTCAGAGACCCAGTACTTC
18,TRBV7-2,TRBJ2-2,NA,NA,CASSPYGQGGTNTGELFF,TGTGCCAGCAGCCCATACGGGCAGGGCGGTACTAACACCGGGGAGCTGTTTTTT
12,TRBV5-4,TRBJ1-4,NA,NA,CASSDGRAKLFF,TGTGCCAGCAGCGACGGACGAGCGAAACTGTTTTTT
15,TRBV7-8,TRBJ2-5,NA,TRBD2,CASSPRTSGEETQYF,TGTGCCAGCAGCCCGCGGACTAGCGGGGAAGAGACCCAGTACTTC
16,TRBV19,TRBJ1-6,few,NA,CASSPLEGVGERPLHF,TGTGCCAGTAGTCCCCTCGAGGGCGTAGGCGAACGACCCCTCCACTTT
13,TRBV7-2,TRBJ1-1,NA,NA,CASSLEAGTEAFF,TGTGCCAGCAGCTTAGAGGCGGGGACTGAAGCTTTCTTT
16,TRBV5-8,TRBJ2-1,NA,NA,CASRRAGGGTYNEQFF,TGTGCCAGCAGGCGGGCAGGGGGAGGAACCTACAATGAGCAGTTCTTC
13,TRBV2,TRBJ2-4,NA,NA,CASSSQAKNIQYF,TGTGCCAGCAGCTCCCAAGCCAAAAACATTCAGTACTTC
11,TRBV10-1,TRBJ1-1,NA,NA,CASSQSGEAFF,TGCGCCAGCAGTCAATCAGGTGAAGCTTTCTTT
12,TRBV2,TRBJ2-2,few,NA,CASSLYGRELFF,TGTGCCAGCAGTCTATACGGGCGGGAGCTGTTTTTT
15,TRBV4-1,TRBJ2-5,NA,NA,CASSQLLLFGETQYF,TGCGCCAGCAGCCAGCTACTACTGTTCGGGGAGACCCAGTACTTC
14,TRBV19,TRBJ1-5,NA,TRBD1,CASSPGGGNQPQHF,TGTGCCAGTAGTCCAGGGGGTGGCAATCAGCCCCAGCATTTT
12,TRBV3-1/TRBV3-2,TRBJ1-2,few,NA,CASSLQGFGYTF,TGTGCCAGCAGCCTCCAGGGGTTCGGCTACACCTTC
14,TRBV7-9,TRBJ2-5,NA,TRBD1,CASTQGQGLETQYF,TGTGCCAGCACCCAGGGACAGGGGTTGGAGACCCAGTACTTC
16,TRBV6-5,TRBJ1-1,NA,NA,CASSSFRVSIHTEAFF,TGTGCCAGCAGTTCCTTCAGGGTCTCCATTCACACTGAAGCTTTCTTT
15,TRBV5-1,TRBJ1-2,NA,TRBD1,CASSITGTGGLGYTF,TGCGCCAGCAGCATAACCGGGACAGGGGGCCTTGGCTACACCTTC
14,TRBV19,TRBJ1-5,few,NA,CASSIVVRGKPQHF,TGTGCCAGTAGTATAGTCGTACGGGGGAAGCCCCAGCATTTT
16,TRBV18,TRBJ2-5,once,TRBD2,CASSPPAAGGQGTQYF,TGTGCCAGCTCACCACCAGCAGCGGGGGGGCAAGGGACCCAGTACTTC
13,TRBV20-1,TRBJ2-5,NA,NA,CSASPGIGETQYF,TGCAGTGCTAGTCCGGGTATCGGAGAGACCCAGTACTTC
14,TRBV6-5,TRBJ1-6,few,TRBD1,CASSYSTGGVPLHF,TGTGCCAGCAGTTACTCAACAGGGGGTGTACCCCTCCACTTT
15,TRBV6-5,TRBJ1-6,NA,NA,CASSFEEPRDSPLHF,TGTGCCAGCAGCTTTGAGGAGCCTCGAGATTCACCCCTCCACTTT
16,TRBV28,TRBJ1-1,few,NA,CASTIGGAIRNTEAFF,TGTGCCAGCACCATAGGGGGGGCAATTCGAAACACTGAAGCTTTCTTT
13,TRBV2,TRBJ2-3,NA,NA,CASSIGGPDTQYF,TGTGCCAGCAGTATAGGCGGCCCAGATACGCAGTATTTT
13,TRBV6-5,TRBJ1-1,NA,NA,CASSLRREAEAFF,TGTGCCAGCAGCTTACGTAGGGAGGCTGAAGCTTTCTTT